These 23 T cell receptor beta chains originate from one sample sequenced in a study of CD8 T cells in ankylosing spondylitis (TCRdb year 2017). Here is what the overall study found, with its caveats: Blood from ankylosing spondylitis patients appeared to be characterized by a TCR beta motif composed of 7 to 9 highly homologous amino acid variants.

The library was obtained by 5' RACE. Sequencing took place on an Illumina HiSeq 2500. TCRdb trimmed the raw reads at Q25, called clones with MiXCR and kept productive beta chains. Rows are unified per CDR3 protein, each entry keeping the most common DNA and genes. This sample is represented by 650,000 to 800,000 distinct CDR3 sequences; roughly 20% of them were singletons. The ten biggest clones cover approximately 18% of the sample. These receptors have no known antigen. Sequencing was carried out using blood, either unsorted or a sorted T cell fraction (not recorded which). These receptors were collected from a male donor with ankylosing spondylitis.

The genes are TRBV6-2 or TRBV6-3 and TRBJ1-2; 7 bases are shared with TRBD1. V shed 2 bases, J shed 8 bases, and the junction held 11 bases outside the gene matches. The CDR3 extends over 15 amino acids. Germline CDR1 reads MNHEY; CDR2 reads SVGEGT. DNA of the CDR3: TGTGCCAGCAGTTACCCCTACCGGGACAGCAACGGCTACACCTTC. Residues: CASSYPYRDSNGYTF.

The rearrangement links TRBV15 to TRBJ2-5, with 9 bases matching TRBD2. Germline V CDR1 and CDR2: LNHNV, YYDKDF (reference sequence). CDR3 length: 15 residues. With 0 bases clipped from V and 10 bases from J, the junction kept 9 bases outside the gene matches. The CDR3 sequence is CATSRDAGGPASQYF. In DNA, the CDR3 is TGTGCCACCAGCAGAGATGCGGGAGGGCCAGCGAGCCAGTACTTC.

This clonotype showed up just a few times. CDR3 bases: TGTGCCAGCAGCTTTCGTGCTCCTAGGGGGTGGACGGATGAGCAGTTCTTC. Its translation: CASSFRAPRGWTDEQFF. The chain links TRBV7-8 to TRBJ2-1; D is perhaps TRBD1 (6 bases). Germline-derived CDR1 and CDR2 are SGHVS and FQNEAQ. Trimming shortened V by 3 bases and J by 8 bases, and 23 bases separated the two germline ends. CDR3 length: 17 residues.

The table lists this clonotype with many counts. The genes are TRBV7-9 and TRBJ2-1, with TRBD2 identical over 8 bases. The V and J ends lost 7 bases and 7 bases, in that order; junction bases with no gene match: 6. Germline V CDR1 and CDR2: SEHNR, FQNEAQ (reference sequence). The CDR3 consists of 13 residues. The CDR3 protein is CASTRTSWNEQFF. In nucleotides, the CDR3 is TGTGCCAGCACCCGGACTAGCTGGAATGAGCAGTTCTTC.

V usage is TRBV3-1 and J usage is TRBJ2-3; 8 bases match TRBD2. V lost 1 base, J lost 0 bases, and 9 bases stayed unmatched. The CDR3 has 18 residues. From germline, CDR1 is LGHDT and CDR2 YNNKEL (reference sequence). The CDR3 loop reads CASSQAYPGGTSTDTQYF. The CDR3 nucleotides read TGTGCCAGCAGCCAAGCATATCCGGGGGGGACGAGCACAGATACGCAGTATTTT.

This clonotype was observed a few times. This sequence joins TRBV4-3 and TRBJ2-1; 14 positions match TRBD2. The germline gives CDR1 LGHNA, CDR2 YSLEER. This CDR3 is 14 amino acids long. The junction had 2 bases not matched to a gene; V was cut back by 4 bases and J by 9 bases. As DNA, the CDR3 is TGCGCCAGCAGCCGCGGGACTAGCGGGGGTGAGCAGTTCTTC. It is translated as CASSRGTSGGEQFF.

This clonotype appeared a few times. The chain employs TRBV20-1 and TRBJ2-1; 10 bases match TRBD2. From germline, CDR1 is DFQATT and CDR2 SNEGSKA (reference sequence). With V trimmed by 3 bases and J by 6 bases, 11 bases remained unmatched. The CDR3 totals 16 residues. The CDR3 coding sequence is TGCAGTGCTAGGCCAATTCTAGCGGGAGTAGGCAATGAGCAGTTCTTC. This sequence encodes CSARPILAGVGNEQFF.

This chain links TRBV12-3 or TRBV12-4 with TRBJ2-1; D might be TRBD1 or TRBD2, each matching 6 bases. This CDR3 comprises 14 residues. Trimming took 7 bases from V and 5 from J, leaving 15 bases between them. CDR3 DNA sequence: TGTGCCAGCACCCCCCGGAGGGGGGACAATGAGCAGTTCTTC. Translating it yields CASTPRRGDNEQFF.

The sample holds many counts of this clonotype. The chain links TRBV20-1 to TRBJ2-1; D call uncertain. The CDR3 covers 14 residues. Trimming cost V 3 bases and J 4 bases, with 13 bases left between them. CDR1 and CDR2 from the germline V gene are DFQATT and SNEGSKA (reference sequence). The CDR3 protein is CSASSSFKYNEQFF. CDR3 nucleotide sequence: TGCAGTGCTAGTTCGTCATTCAAATACAATGAGCAGTTCTTC.

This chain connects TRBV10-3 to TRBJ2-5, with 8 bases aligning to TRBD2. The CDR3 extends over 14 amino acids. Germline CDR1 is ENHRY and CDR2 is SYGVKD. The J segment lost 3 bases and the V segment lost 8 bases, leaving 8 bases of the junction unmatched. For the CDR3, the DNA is TGTGCCATCGGGACGGGAGGGCTCGAAGAGACCCAGTACTTC. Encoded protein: CAIGTGGLEETQYF.

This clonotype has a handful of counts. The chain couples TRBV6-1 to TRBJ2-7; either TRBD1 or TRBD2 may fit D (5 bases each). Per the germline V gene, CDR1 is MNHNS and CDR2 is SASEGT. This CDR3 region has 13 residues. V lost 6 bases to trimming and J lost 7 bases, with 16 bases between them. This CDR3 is CASSPHQGEEQYF. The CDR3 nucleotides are TGTGCCAGCAGCCCCCATCAGGGAGAAGAGCAGTACTTC.

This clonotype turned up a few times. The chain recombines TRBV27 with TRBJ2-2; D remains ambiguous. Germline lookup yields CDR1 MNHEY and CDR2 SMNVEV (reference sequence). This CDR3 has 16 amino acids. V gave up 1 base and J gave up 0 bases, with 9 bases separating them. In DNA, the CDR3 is TGTGCCAGCAGTTTATTTGCGGTCCCGAACACCGGGGAGCTGTTTTTT. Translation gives CASSLFAVPNTGELFF.

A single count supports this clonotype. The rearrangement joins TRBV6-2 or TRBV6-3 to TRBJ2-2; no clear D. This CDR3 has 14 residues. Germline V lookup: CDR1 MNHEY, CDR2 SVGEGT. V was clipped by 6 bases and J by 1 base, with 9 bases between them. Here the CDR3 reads CASRGPMNTGELFF. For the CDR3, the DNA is TGTGCCAGCAGGGGTCCCATGAACACCGGGGAGCTGTTTTTT.

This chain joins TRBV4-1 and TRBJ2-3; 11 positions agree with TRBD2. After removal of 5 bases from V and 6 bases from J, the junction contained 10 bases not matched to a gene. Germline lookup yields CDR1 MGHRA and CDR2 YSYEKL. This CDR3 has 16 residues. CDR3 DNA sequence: TGCGCCAGCAGCTACGGGACTAGCGGTTCAGGGGATACGCAGTATTTT. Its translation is CASSYGTSGSGDTQYF.

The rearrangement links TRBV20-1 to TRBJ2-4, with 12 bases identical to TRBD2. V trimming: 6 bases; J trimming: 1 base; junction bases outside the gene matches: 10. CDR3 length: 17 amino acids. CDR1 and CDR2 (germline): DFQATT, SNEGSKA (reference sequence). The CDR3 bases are TGCAGTGCCCTACCGACTAGCGGGAGTGGGGCCAAAAACATTCAGTACTTC. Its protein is CSALPTSGSGAKNIQYF.

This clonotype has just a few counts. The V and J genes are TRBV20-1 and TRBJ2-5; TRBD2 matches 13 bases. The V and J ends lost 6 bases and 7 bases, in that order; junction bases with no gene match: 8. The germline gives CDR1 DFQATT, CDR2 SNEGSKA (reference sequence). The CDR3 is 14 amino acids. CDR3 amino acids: CSAKLAGGPGTQYF. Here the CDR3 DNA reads TGCAGTGCCAAACTAGCGGGGGGGCCAGGGACCCAGTACTTC.

The CDR3: CSVTGESVNTEAFF. The CDR3, as DNA: TGCAGCGTCACAGGGGAGTCTGTGAACACTGAAGCTTTCTTT. V is TRBV29-1 and J is TRBJ1-1; 7 bases are shared with TRBD1. CDR1 is SQVTM and CDR2 is ANQGSEA in the germline V gene. CDR3 length equals 14 residues. The V segment lost 6 bases and the J segment 0 bases; nucleotides outside the gene matches: 7.

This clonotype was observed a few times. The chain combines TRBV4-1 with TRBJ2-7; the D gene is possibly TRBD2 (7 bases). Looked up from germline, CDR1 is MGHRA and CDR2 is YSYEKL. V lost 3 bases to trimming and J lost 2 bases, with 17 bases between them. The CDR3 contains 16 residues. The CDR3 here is CASSQGRGGKAYEQYF. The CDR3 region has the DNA TGCGCCAGCAGCCAGGGGAGGGGGGGGAAGGCCTACGAGCAGTACTTC.

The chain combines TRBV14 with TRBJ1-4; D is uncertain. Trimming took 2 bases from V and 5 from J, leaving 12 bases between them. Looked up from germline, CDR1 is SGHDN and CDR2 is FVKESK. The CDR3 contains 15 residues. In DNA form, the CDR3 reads TGTGCCAGCAGCCAACGGGTCCTGGGGAATGAAAAACTGTTTTTT. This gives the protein CASSQRVLGNEKLFF.

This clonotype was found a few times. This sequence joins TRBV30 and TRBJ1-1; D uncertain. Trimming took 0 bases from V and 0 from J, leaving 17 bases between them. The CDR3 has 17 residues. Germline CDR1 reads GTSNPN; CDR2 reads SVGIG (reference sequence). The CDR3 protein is CAWSVMRNSNMNTEAFF. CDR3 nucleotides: TGTGCCTGGAGTGTAATGCGGAACAGTAACATGAACACTGAAGCTTTCTTT. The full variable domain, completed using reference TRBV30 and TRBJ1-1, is SQTIHQWPATLVQPVGSPLSLECTVEGTSNPNLYWYRQAAGRGLQLLFYSVGIGQISSEVPQNLSASRPQDRQFILSSKKLLLSDSGFYLCAWSVMRNSNMNTEAFFGQGTRLTVV.

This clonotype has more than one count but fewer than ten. The CDR3 spells CASSQYRGGDRAFF. DNA of the CDR3: TGTGCCAGCAGCCAATACAGGGGGGGTGATCGCGCTTTCTTT. The chain carries TRBV3-1 and TRBJ1-1, with 8 positions matching TRBD1. Looked up from germline, CDR1 is LGHDT and CDR2 is YNNKEL (reference sequence). After removal of 2 bases from V and 11 bases from J, the junction contained 10 bases not matched to a gene. The CDR3 sequence is 14 residues long. Full variable domain (remainder filled in from reference TRBV3-1 and TRBJ1-1): DTAVSQTPKYLVTQMGNDKSIKCEQNLGHDTMYWYKQDSKKFLKIMFSYNNKELIINETVPNRFSPKSPDKAHLNLHINSLELGDSAVYFCASSQYRGGDRAFFGQGTRLTVV.

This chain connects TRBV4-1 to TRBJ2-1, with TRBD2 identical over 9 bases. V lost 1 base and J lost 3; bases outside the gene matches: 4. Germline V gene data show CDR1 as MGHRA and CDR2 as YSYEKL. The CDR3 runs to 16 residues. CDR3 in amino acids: CASSQAVAGDYNEQFF. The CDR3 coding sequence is TGCGCCAGCAGCCAAGCGGTAGCGGGAGACTACAATGAGCAGTTCTTC.

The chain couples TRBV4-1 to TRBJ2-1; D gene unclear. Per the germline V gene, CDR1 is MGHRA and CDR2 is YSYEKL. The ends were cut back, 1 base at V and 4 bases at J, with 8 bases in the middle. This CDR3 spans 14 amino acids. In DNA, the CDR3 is TGCGCCAGCAGCCAAGGCCGGAATTACAATGAGCAGTTCTTC. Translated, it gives CASSQGRNYNEQFF.